This TCR beta chain was recorded in a study of cytomegalovirus exposure and HLA in healthy donors. The PCR ran on 60 Vbeta and 13 Jbeta primers. TCRdb's table, derived via immunoSEQ multiplex PCR, lists solely in-frame clones and lacks some. The sample includes about 160,000 clones, roughly 79% seen only once; the top ten take just under 1%. There were likely unrecorded immune exposures, though donors were nominally healthy when sampled. Points from the study as a whole: Immune exposure data for these donors was limited to CMV serostatus. Among TCR sequences, most were rare, though some public TCRs appeared in many donors.

A word on this clone: No antigen is known for it.

The V and J ends lost 0 bases and 0 bases respectively, with 18 bases between them. Germline assignment: CDR1 SQVTM and CDR2 ANQGSEA. The CDR3 contains 19 residues. V is TRBV29-1 and J is TRBJ2-6; possibly TRBD2 for D (5 bases). The TCR comes from a woman in her fifties or sixties in good health and CMV-seropositive. The sample comprised PBMCs. The DNA of the CDR3 is TGCAGCGTTGAAGAGGAGAGCGGACTCTTATTCTCTGGGGCCAACGTCCTGACTTTC. It encodes CSVEEESGLLFSGANVLTF.